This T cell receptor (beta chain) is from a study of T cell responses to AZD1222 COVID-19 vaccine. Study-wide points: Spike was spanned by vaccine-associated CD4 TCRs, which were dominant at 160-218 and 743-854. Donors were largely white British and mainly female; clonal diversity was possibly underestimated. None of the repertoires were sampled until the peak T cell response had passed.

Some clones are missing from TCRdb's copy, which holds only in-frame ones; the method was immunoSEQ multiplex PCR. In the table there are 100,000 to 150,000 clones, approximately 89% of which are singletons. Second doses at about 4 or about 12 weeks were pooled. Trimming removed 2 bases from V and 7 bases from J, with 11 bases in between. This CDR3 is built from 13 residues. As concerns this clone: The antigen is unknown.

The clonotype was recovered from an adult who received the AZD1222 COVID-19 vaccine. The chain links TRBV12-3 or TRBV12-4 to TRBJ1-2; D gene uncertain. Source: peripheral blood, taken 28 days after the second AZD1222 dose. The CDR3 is CASSLPGRAGYTF. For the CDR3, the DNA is TGTGCCAGCAGTTTACCAGGCCGTGCTGGCTACACCTTC.